Detailed here is one T cell receptor beta chain. Its specificity is not known. Looked up from germline, CDR1 is SGHTA and CDR2 is FQGNSA. CDR3 length: 14 amino acids. V lost 5 bases to trimming and J lost 2 bases, with 13 bases between them. Each CDR3 protein gets one entry after TCRdb re-called the RT-PCR reads with MiXCR. Of 650,000 to 800,000 distinct CDR3 sequences listed, approximately 17% are singletons. This specimen comes from a study of response to subunit inactivated influenza vaccine. Findings and caveats of the study: Authors suggested each seasonal influenza vaccination recruits few new T cells.

Here the sequenced sample was PBMCs from blood, taken about 5 days after vaccination. This chain connects TRBV7-2 to TRBJ2-7; D is undetermined. This sequence was found in a man in his fifties who received an inactivated influenza vaccine. The CDR3 sequence: CASSADAGPYEQYF. In nucleotides, the CDR3 is TGTGCCAGCAGCGCGGACGCCGGGCCCTACGAGCAGTACTTC.